A selection of T cell receptor beta chains follows, all from one sample in a study of metastatic and nonmetastatic thyroid tumors. TCRdb re-called clones via MiXCR from the PCR reads. The data contain around 53,000 clones, 20% of them singletons. The source material was blood. Receptors originate from a female donor with papillary thyroid cancer or a benign thyroid nodule (not recorded which). Some clones in this sample may be carry-over from other donors' samples. CDR3s include the opening cysteine and the closing phenylalanine or tryptophan. Each record gives: CDR3 protein, CDR3 DNA, clone size, D gene, J gene, V gene. D genes are given only for firm matches. Expanded clones are given a class, and other clones once, few, many or no size at all.

cdr3_aa: CASSIWGPISNEQFF
cdr3_nt: TGTGCCAGTAGTATCTGGGGCCCCATATCCAATGAGCAGTTCTTC
clone_size: many
d_call: .
j_call: TRBJ2-1
v_call: TRBV19

cdr3_aa: CASSSVSTDEQYF
cdr3_nt: TGTGCCAGCAGTTCCGTCTCGACAGACGAGCAGTACTTC
clone_size: many
d_call: .
j_call: TRBJ2-7
v_call: TRBV28

cdr3_aa: CASMQGAQTVSGNTIYF
cdr3_nt: TGTGCCAGCATGCAGGGGGCGCAGACAGTCTCTGGAAACACCATATATTTT
clone_size: many
d_call: TRBD1
j_call: TRBJ1-3
v_call: TRBV6-1

cdr3_aa: CSALGSLTQYF
cdr3_nt: TGCAGTGCCCTAGGGTCGCTTACGCAGTATTTT
clone_size: .
d_call: .
j_call: TRBJ2-3
v_call: TRBV20-1

cdr3_aa: CASSAAGRSDTQYF
cdr3_nt: TGTGCCAGCAGCGCCGCCGGGAGATCAGATACGCAGTATTTT
clone_size: many
d_call: .
j_call: TRBJ2-3
v_call: TRBV11-2

cdr3_aa: CASSQAAWRGTEAFF
cdr3_nt: TGCGCCAGCAGCCAAGCCGCGTGGAGGGGCACTGAAGCTTTCTTT
clone_size: many
d_call: .
j_call: TRBJ1-1
v_call: TRBV4-1

cdr3_aa: CASSSTGLRTTFF
cdr3_nt: TGTGCCAGCAGTTCTACAGGGTTGAGGACGACTTTCTTT
clone_size: .
d_call: .
j_call: TRBJ1-1
v_call: TRBV12-3/TRBV12-4

cdr3_aa: CASSLEAAGGYTF
cdr3_nt: TGTGCCAGCAGTTTAGAGGCGGCGGGTGGCTACACCTTC
clone_size: many
d_call: .
j_call: TRBJ1-2
v_call: TRBV12-3/TRBV12-4

cdr3_aa: CASSSHRGGYTF
cdr3_nt: TGTGCCAGCAGTTCGCACAGGGGTGGCTACACCTTC
clone_size: many
d_call: TRBD1
j_call: TRBJ1-2
v_call: TRBV12-3/TRBV12-4

cdr3_aa: CASSSGDSNQPQHF
cdr3_nt: TGTGCCAGCAGTTCGGGAGATAGCAATCAGCCCCAGCATTTT
clone_size: few
d_call: .
j_call: TRBJ1-5
v_call: TRBV12-3/TRBV12-4